This is a list of T cell receptor beta chains from one sample in a study of T cell changes during pregnancy in multiple sclerosis. Sequencing used immunoSEQ multiplex PCR; TCRdb keeps in-frame clones, though not all of them. The repertoire holds 65,000 to 75,000 clones, with roughly 92% as singletons. The specimen was peripheral blood, collected after pregnancy. These TCRs come from a female donor in good health, enrolled as a control in a pregnancy study. Each CDR3 is given without its conserved first and last residue. Fields, in order: CDR3 protein, V gene, J gene.

CDR3 protein: ASSLGTSGSTDTQY
V gene: TRBV9
J gene: TRBJ2-3

CDR3 protein: ASNLGQGTEAF
V gene: TRBV28
J gene: TRBJ1-1

CDR3 protein: ASSQVRTGWSNQPQH
V gene: TRBV4-1
J gene: TRBJ1-5

CDR3 protein: ASSLRQGNDNEQF
V gene: TRBV7-8
J gene: TRBJ2-1

CDR3 protein: ASRGLAGVYEQY
V gene: TRBV27
J gene: TRBJ2-7

CDR3 protein: ASSPRGRGNTIY
V gene: TRBV5-1
J gene: TRBJ1-3

CDR3 protein: ASSPTGASTEAF
V gene: TRBV11-3
J gene: TRBJ1-1

CDR3 protein: ASSESDGQASNQPQH
V gene: TRBV10-2
J gene: TRBJ1-5

CDR3 protein: ASSRGGTEAF
V gene: TRBV11-3
J gene: TRBJ1-1

CDR3 protein: ASSLFLAGGNNEQF
V gene: TRBV11-3
J gene: TRBJ2-1

CDR3 protein: ASKYRGPNYGYT
V gene: TRBV2
J gene: TRBJ1-2

CDR3 protein: ASSVSGLQETQY
V gene: TRBV9
J gene: TRBJ2-5

CDR3 protein: ASSTSQGAGQPQH
V gene: TRBV18
J gene: TRBJ1-5

CDR3 protein: ASSLEAGSGNTIY
V gene: TRBV7-8
J gene: TRBJ1-3

CDR3 protein: ASSLRYKGPEQY
V gene: TRBV5-1
J gene: TRBJ2-7

CDR3 protein: ASSLAFRGLQPGELF
V gene: TRBV7-6
J gene: TRBJ2-2

CDR3 protein: ASSLAGYTEAF
V gene: TRBV5-6
J gene: TRBJ1-1

CDR3 protein: ASSPETGGVDQPQH
V gene: TRBV4-1
J gene: TRBJ1-5

CDR3 protein: ASSLVGEYNEQF
V gene: TRBV5-6
J gene: TRBJ2-1